This is a list of T cell receptor beta chains from one sample in a study of T cell repertoires in cytomegalovirus infection. One entry per CDR3 protein, called by TCRdb with MiXCR from the reads. The sample consists of a few hundred thousand distinct CDR3 sequences, 22% of them appearing once. For these receptors, no antigen is known. Specimen: cultured PBMCs, collected from culture after CMV antigen stimulation. The receptor source for this set is a human donor in good health (CMV status not recorded). Some clones in this sample may be carry-over from other donors' samples. Each CDR3 is given with its conserved first and last residue. Each record gives: D gene, CDR3 length, clone size, V gene, J gene, CDR3 protein, CDR3 DNA. D genes are given only for firm matches. Clone size is not always given. Where it is, it says once, few, many or a class for expanded clones.

>NA|12|NA|TRBV30|TRBJ2-5
CAWSMTGDTQYF
TGTGCCTGGAGTATGACAGGTGATACCCAGTACTTC
>NA|15|few|TRBV20-1|TRBJ1-6
CSARSLTGNNSPLHF
TGCAGTGCTAGATCGTTGACGGGAAATAATTCACCCCTCCACTTT
>TRBD1|13|few|TRBV19|TRBJ2-5
CASRKTGLETQYF
TGTGCCAGTAGGAAGACAGGGTTGGAGACCCAGTACTTC
>TRBD2|14|NA|TRBV6-5|TRBJ2-1
CASIPLAGGSEQFF
TGTGCCAGCATCCCCCTAGCGGGAGGCAGTGAGCAGTTCTTC
>NA|15|NA|TRBV6-2/TRBV6-3|TRBJ2-3
CASSYPGASTDTQYF
TGTGCCAGCAGTTACCCAGGGGCAAGCACAGATACGCAGTATTTT
>TRBD1|13|few|TRBV6-1|TRBJ2-7
CASKWTGSYEQYF
TGTGCCAGCAAATGGACAGGGTCCTACGAGCAGTACTTC
>NA|11|many|TRBV7-2|TRBJ2-4
CASSLDRIQYF
TGTGCCAGCAGCTTGGACAGAATTCAGTACTTC
>NA|15|few|TRBV4-1|TRBJ1-2
CASSFWIGVTYGYTF
TGCGCCAGCAGCTTCTGGATAGGGGTGACCTATGGCTACACCTTC
>NA|16|few|TRBV29-1|TRBJ2-3
CSVEGGQGVRADTQYF
TGCAGCGTTGAGGGTGGCCAGGGAGTTCGCGCAGATACGCAGTATTTT
>NA|12|few|TRBV19|TRBJ2-5
CASRGRRETQYF
TGTGCCAGTAGAGGCAGGCGGGAGACCCAGTACTTC
>TRBD1|19|NA|TRBV2|TRBJ1-4
CASSGVPGQGHATNEKLFF
TGTGCCAGCAGCGGTGTCCCGGGACAGGGACATGCAACTAATGAAAAACTGTTTTTT
>NA|13|few|TRBV19|TRBJ1-1
CASSIRGASLAFF
TGTGCCAGTAGTATACGGGGAGCATCGCTAGCTTTCTTT
>TRBD1|13|many|TRBV7-2|TRBJ1-1
CASSLGGTVEAFF
TGTGCCAGCAGCTTAGGAGGGACAGTTGAAGCTTTCTTT
>NA|15|few|TRBV6-6|TRBJ1-3
CASIAHRASGNTIYF
TGTGCCAGCATTGCTCACAGGGCCTCTGGAAACACCATATATTTT
>NA|13|NA|TRBV7-2|TRBJ1-2
CASSLGDIYGYTF
TGTGCCAGCAGCTTAGGGGACATCTATGGCTACACCTTC
>NA|15|NA|TRBV4-1|TRBJ2-7
CASSPRSGSHYEQYF
TGCGCCAGCAGCCCCAGGTCGGGGTCTCACTACGAGCAGTACTTC
>TRBD2|14|many|TRBV12-3/TRBV12-4|TRBJ2-2
CASSRTSVSGELFF
TGTGCCAGCAGTCGGACTAGCGTTTCCGGGGAGCTGTTTTTT
>NA|12|NA|TRBV20-1|TRBJ1-4
CSASFQGEKLFF
TGCAGTGCTAGTTTTCAGGGGGAAAAACTGTTTTTT
>NA|12|few|TRBV11-2|TRBJ1-3
CASSSSGDTIYF
TGTGCCAGCAGCTCATCAGGAGACACCATATATTTT
>TRBD1|14|NA|TRBV23-1|TRBJ2-7
CATGGTGNYYEQYF
TGCGCCACCGGTGGGACAGGCAATTACTACGAGCAGTACTTC
>TRBD2|15|NA|TRBV6-5|TRBJ2-1
CASSYDSGSYNEQFF
TGTGCCAGCAGTTACGATAGCGGGAGTTACAATGAGCAGTTCTTC
>TRBD1|13|NA|TRBV6-2/TRBV6-3|TRBJ1-1
CASTRTGGTEAFF
TGTGCCAGCACCCGGACAGGGGGCACTGAAGCTTTCTTT
>NA|14|few|TRBV11-2|TRBJ1-1
CASSPRSVNTEAFF
TGTGCCAGCAGCCCGCGGTCCGTGAACACTGAAGCTTTCTTT
>TRBD2|16|NA|TRBV30|TRBJ2-1
CACYAGTSGTINEQFF
TGTGCCTGCTATGCCGGGACTAGCGGGACGATCAATGAGCAGTTCTTC
>NA|13|NA|TRBV5-1|TRBJ1-1
CASSFGGTTEAFF
TGCGCCAGCAGCTTTGGGGGGACCACTGAAGCTTTCTTT
>TRBD1|15|few|TRBV4-2|TRBJ2-7
CASSQETGNAYEQYF
TGTGCCAGCAGCCAAGAGACAGGGAACGCCTACGAGCAGTACTTC
>NA|14|NA|TRBV28|TRBJ2-7
CASSPGPVLYEQYF
TGTGCCAGCAGTCCGGGACCAGTCCTCTACGAGCAGTACTTC
>TRBD1|15|NA|TRBV24-1|TRBJ1-2
CATSDQKTGNYGYTF
TGTGCCACCAGTGATCAGAAGACAGGGAACTATGGCTACACCTTC
>TRBD1|15|many|TRBV7-2|TRBJ1-3
CASSVRTGFGNTIYF
TGTGCCAGCAGCGTTAGGACAGGATTTGGAAACACCATATATTTT
>TRBD2|15|many|TRBV7-2|TRBJ2-1
CASSFSTSGRNEQFF
TGTGCCAGCAGCTTTTCGACTAGCGGGAGGAATGAGCAGTTCTTC
>TRBD2|15|NA|TRBV6-2/TRBV6-3|TRBJ2-7
CASSRTSGSMSEQYF
TGTGCCAGCAGCAGGACTAGCGGGAGTATGAGCGAGCAGTACTTC
>TRBD1|16|NA|TRBV11-3|TRBJ1-1
CASSGGQGSGGPEAFF
TGTGCCAGCAGCGGAGGACAGGGGAGTGGGGGGCCTGAAGCTTTCTTT
>NA|12|NA|TRBV20-1|TRBJ2-7
CSAQVGGREQYF
TGCAGTGCACAGGTCGGGGGCCGCGAGCAGTACTTC
>NA|15|few|TRBV12-3/TRBV12-4|TRBJ1-1
CASSLGGSMNTEAFF
TGTGCCAGCAGTTTAGGGGGCAGCATGAACACTGAAGCTTTCTTT
>TRBD2|16|NA|TRBV7-3|TRBJ2-3
CASSLGLRESSDTQYF
TGTGCCAGCAGCTTAGGGCTGCGGGAGAGCTCAGATACGCAGTATTTT
>NA|14|once|TRBV20-1|TRBJ1-1
CSATPGFMNTEAFF
TGCAGTGCTACCCCGGGGTTTATGAACACTGAAGCTTTCTTT
>TRBD1|14|NA|TRBV12-3/TRBV12-4|TRBJ1-4
CASSAGTGREKLFF
TGTGCCAGCAGTGCCGGGACAGGGAGAGAAAAACTGTTTTTT
>NA|17|few|TRBV12-3/TRBV12-4|TRBJ1-5
CASSGAPAQGRNQPQHF
TGTGCCAGCAGTGGGGCTCCGGCGCAGGGCCGAAATCAGCCCCAGCATTTT
>NA|13|few|TRBV19|TRBJ2-5
CASRTPGQETQYF
TGTGCCAGTAGAACCCCGGGACAAGAGACCCAGTACTTC
>TRBD2|15|few|TRBV24-1|TRBJ2-1
CATSDLPGGRNEQFF
TGTGCCACCAGTGATTTGCCGGGAGGGCGTAATGAGCAGTTCTTC
>NA|15|few|TRBV10-3|TRBJ1-1
CAISESGTQNTEAFF
TGTGCCATCAGTGAGTCGGGGACGCAGAACACTGAAGCTTTCTTT
>NA|13|NA|TRBV7-6|TRBJ1-5
CASSPSGESPQHF
TGTGCCAGCAGCCCCAGTGGGGAATCGCCCCAGCATTTT
>TRBD2|15|few|TRBV27|TRBJ2-6
CASSPTGGGANVLTF
TGTGCCAGCAGCCCTACGGGAGGTGGGGCCAACGTCCTGACTTTC
>NA|16|few|TRBV19|TRBJ2-1
CASSIGRTRSYNEQFF
TGTGCCAGTAGTATAGGGCGTACTAGATCGTACAATGAGCAGTTCTTC
>NA|15|few|TRBV7-3|TRBJ1-2
CASSLGGGANYGYTF
TGTGCCAGCAGCTTGGGGGGGGGGGCGAACTATGGCTACACCTTC
>NA|14|NA|TRBV4-3|TRBJ1-2
CASSRGGSYYGYTF
TGCGCCAGCAGCCGGGGGGGGTCCTACTATGGCTACACCTTC
>NA|13|few|TRBV30|TRBJ1-1
CAWERGGNTEAFF
TGTGCCTGGGAAAGAGGGGGGAACACTGAAGCTTTCTTT
>NA|12|NA|TRBV6-1|TRBJ2-2
CASSYGAGELFF
TGTGCCAGCAGTTATGGGGCCGGGGAGCTGTTTTTT
>NA|16|NA|TRBV7-9|TRBJ2-5
CASSPRGGEGGETQYF
TGTGCCAGCAGCCCCCGAGGTGGTGAAGGAGGAGAGACCCAGTACTTC
>NA|14|few|TRBV6-2/TRBV6-3|TRBJ2-7
CASSRAGLSYEQYF
TGTGCCAGCTCTAGGGCGGGCCTCTCCTACGAGCAGTACTTC
>NA|13|few|TRBV10-3|TRBJ1-1
CASATRGNTEAFF
TGTGCCTCCGCCACCCGGGGGAACACTGAAGCTTTCTTT
>TRBD1|14|NA|TRBV4-2|TRBJ1-4
CASSPTGGGEKLFF
TGTGCCAGCAGCCCGACAGGGGGCGGAGAAAAACTGTTTTTT
>TRBD1|15|NA|TRBV11-2|TRBJ2-7
CASRVPGQATYEQYF
TGTGCCAGCAGGGTGCCGGGACAGGCGACCTACGAGCAGTACTTC
>NA|13|few|TRBV2|TRBJ1-5
CASSDRVYQPQHF
TGTGCCAGCAGTGACAGGGTTTATCAGCCCCAGCATTTT
>NA|14|NA|TRBV20-1|TRBJ2-1
CSAAKWDKYNEQFF
TGCAGTGCTGCCAAGTGGGACAAATACAATGAGCAGTTCTTC